This T cell receptor beta chain was sequenced for a study of blood T cells in healthy people across ages. A J-beta primer mix and a sample-barcoded 5' primer were used in a second PCR of about 7 to 12 cycles. TCRdb reprocessed the 5' RACE reads via MiXCR and lists one record per CDR3 protein. The repertoire holds 800,000 to 950,000 distinct CDR3 sequences, roughly 43% seen once, with over 10% in the top ten. This clonotype appeared a few times. Caucasian, healthy and from Russia, the donors were aged between about 6 and 90. The CDR3 contains 16 residues. The germline V gene has CDR1 SGHTA and CDR2 FQGNSA. The V gene end was trimmed by 5 bases and the J gene end by 1 base; junction bases not matched to a gene: 10.

The sequence derives from a man in his thirties or forties in good health. The rearrangement uses TRBV7-2 and TRBJ2-7, with TRBD1 identical over 8 bases. The sample consisted of blood. Here the CDR3 reads CASSLRRDRTSYEQYF. CDR3 DNA sequence: TGTGCCAGCAGCCTTCGCCGGGACAGGACTTCCTACGAGCAGTACTTC. The variable domain in full, with the rest retrieved from reference TRBV7-2 and TRBJ2-7, is GAGVSQSPSNKVTEKGKDVELRCDPISGHTALYWYRQSLGQGLEFLIYFQGNSAPDKSGLPSDRFSAERTGGSVSTLTIQRTQQEDSAVYLCASSLRRDRTSYEQYFGPGTRLTVT.